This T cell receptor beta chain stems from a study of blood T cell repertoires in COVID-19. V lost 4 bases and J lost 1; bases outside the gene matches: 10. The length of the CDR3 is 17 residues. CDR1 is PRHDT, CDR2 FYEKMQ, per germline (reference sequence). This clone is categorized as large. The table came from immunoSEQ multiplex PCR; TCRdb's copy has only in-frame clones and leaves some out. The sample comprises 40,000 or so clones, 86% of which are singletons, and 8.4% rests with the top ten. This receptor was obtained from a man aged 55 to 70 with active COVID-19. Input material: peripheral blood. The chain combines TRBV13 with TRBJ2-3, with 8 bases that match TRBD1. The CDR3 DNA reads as TGTGCCAGCAGCTCCGAGGACAGGGCTGAGGGCACAGATACGCAGTATTTT. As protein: CASSSEDRAEGTDTQYF. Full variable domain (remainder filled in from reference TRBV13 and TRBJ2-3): AAGVIQSPRHLIKEKRETATLKCYPIPRHDTVYWYQQGPGQDPQFLISFYEKMQSDKGSIPDRFSAQQFSDYHSELNMSSLELGDSALYFCASSSEDRAEGTDTQYFGPGTRLTVL.